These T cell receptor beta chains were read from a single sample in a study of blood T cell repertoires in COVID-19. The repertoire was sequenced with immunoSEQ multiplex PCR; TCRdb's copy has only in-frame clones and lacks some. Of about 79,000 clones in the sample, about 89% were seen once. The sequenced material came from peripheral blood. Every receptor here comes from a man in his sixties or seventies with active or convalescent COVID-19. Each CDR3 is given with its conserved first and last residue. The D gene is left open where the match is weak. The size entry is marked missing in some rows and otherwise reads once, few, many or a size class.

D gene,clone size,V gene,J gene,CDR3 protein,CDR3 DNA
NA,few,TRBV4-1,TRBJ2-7,CASSHPGSYEQYF,TGCGCCAGCAGCCATCCGGGGAGCTACGAGCAGTACTTC
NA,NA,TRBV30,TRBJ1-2,CAWSGAGQVSGYTF,TGTGCCTGGAGTGGGGCGGGCCAAGTCAGCGGCTACACCTTC
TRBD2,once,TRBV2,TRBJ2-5,CASSGVSGISSETQYF,TGTGCCAGCAGTGGCGTTAGCGGGATTTCGTCGGAGACCCAGTACTTC
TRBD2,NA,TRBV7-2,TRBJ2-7,CASSPGLASYEQYF,TGTGCCAGCAGCCCGGGACTAGCCTCCTACGAGCAGTACTTC
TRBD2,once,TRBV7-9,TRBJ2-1,CASSPGSGAYNEQFF,TGTGCCAGCAGCCCCGGGAGCGGGGCCTACAATGAGCAGTTCTTC
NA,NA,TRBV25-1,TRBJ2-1,CASRDSGTYNEQFF,TGTGCCAGCAGGGATAGCGGAACCTACAATGAGCAGTTCTTC
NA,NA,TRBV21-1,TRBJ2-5,CASSKQCGSWQETQYF,TGTGCCAGCAGCAAACAGTGTGGTAGCTGGCAAGAGACCCAGTACTTC
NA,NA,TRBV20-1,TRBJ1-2,CSARVSDGYTF,TGCAGTGCTAGAGTGTCAGATGGCTACACCTTC
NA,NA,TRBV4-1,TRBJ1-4,CASSQPGRVRDEKLFF,TGCGCCAGCAGCCAACCTGGACGGGTCAGGGATGAAAAACTGTTTTTT
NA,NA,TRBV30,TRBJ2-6,CAWGRGANVLTF,TGTGCCTGGGGGAGAGGGGCCAACGTCCTGACTTTC
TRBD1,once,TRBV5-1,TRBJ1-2,CASTTTSGTGEGYTF,TGCGCCAGCACCACGACCTCCGGGACAGGGGAAGGCTACACCTTC
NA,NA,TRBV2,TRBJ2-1,CASTLDSSYNEQFF,TGTGCCAGCACCCTGGACAGCTCCTACAATGAGCAGTTCTTC
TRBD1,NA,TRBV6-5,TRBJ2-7,CASSPGGEQYF,TGTGCCAGCAGCCCAGGGGGCGAGCAGTACTTC
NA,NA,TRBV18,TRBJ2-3,CASSPPWAGRTDTQYF,TGTGCCAGCTCACCCCCTTGGGCAGGTCGCACAGATACGCAGTATTTT
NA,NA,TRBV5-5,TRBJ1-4,CASSWGRQINEKLFF,TGTGCCAGCAGCTGGGGGCGGCAGATCAATGAAAAACTGTTTTTT
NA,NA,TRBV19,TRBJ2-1,CASKLRGGNEQFF,TGTGCCAGTAAACTCCGAGGAGGGAATGAGCAGTTCTTC
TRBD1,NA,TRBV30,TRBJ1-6,CAWSRQGGNSPLHF,TGTGCCTGGAGTCGACAGGGGGGAAATTCACCCCTCCACTTT
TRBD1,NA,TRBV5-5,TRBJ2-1,CASSRTGGAYNEQFF,TGTGCCAGCAGCCGAACAGGGGGCGCCTACAATGAGCAGTTCTTC
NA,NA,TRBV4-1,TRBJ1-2,CASSQGYANYGYTF,TGCGCCAGCAGCCAAGGTTACGCGAACTATGGCTACACCTTC
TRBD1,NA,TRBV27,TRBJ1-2,CASSPRDRGRIGYTF,TGTGCCAGCAGCCCTCGTGACAGGGGACGGATTGGCTACACCTTC
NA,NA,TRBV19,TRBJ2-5,CASSPGARETQYF,TGTGCCAGTAGCCCAGGGGCCAGGGAGACCCAGTACTTC
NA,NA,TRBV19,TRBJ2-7,CASTSAMGDYEQYF,TGTGCCAGTACCTCCGCGATGGGCGATTACGAGCAGTACTTC
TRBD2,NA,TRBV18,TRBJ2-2,CASSPGTSAASGDTGELFF,TGTGCCAGCTCACCAGGGACTAGCGCGGCGTCCGGCGACACCGGGGAGCTGTTTTTT
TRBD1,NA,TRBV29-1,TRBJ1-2,CSVTGEGYGYTF,TGCAGCGTGACAGGGGAAGGGTATGGCTACACCTTC
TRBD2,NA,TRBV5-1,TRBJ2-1,CASSPGLDGEQFF,TGCGCCAGCAGCCCGGGACTAGATGGGGAGCAGTTCTTC
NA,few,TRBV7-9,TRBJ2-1,CASSPQRNEQFF,TGTGCCAGCAGCCCCCAGCGGAATGAGCAGTTCTTC
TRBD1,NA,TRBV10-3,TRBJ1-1,CAISVDRLNTEAFF,TGTGCCATCAGTGTGGACAGGTTGAACACTGAAGCTTTCTTT
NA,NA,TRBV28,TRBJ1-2,CASSRGGNYGYTF,TGTGCCAGCAGTAGGGGAGGAAACTATGGCTACACCTTC
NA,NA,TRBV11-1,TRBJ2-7,CASSMLTGVSYEQYF,TGTGCCAGCAGCATGTTGACAGGAGTCTCCTACGAGCAGTACTTC
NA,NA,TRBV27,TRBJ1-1,CASSLSWNTEAFF,TGTGCCAGCAGCTTAAGCTGGAACACTGAAGCTTTCTTT
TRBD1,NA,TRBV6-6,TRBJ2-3,CASRPPGQVTDTQYF,TGTGCCAGCAGACCCCCGGGACAGGTAACAGATACGCAGTATTTT